A single sample is the source of the 24 T cell receptor beta chains below, sequenced in a study of T cell responses to AZD1222 COVID-19 vaccine. Data came from immunoSEQ multiplex PCR; TCRdb stores just in-frame clones and leaves some out. The data hold fewer than 120,000 clones, with over 90% observed a single time. Specimen: peripheral blood, collected 28 days after the second AZD1222 dose. These receptors came from an adult who received the AZD1222 COVID-19 vaccine.

This clone came up a few times. The CDR3 loop is CASSSHGTSGNEQFF. The CDR3 nucleotides read TGTGCCAGCAGCTCTCACGGGACTAGCGGCAATGAGCAGTTCTTC. V gene TRBV7-9 combines with J gene TRBJ2-1, with 11 bases fitting TRBD2. This CDR3 contains 15 residues. Germline V CDR1 and CDR2: SEHNR, FQNEAQ (reference sequence). The trim removed 4 bases at V and 6 bases at J, leaving 5 bases unmatched. The entire variable domain, with the rest obtained from reference TRBV7-9 and TRBJ2-1, is as follows: DTGVSQNPRHKITKRGQNVTFRCDPISEHNRLYWYRQTLGQGPEFLTYFQNEAQLEKSRLLSDRFSAERPKGSFSTLEIQRTEQGDSAMYLCASSSHGTSGNEQFFGPGTRLTVL.

V is TRBV11-2 and J is TRBJ2-1; TRBD2 matches 9 bases. CDR1 and CDR2 from the germline V gene are SGHAT and FQNNGV. Losses at the gene ends were 5 bases for V and 7 bases for J; bases not matched to a gene: 18. CDR3 length equals 18 residues. The CDR3 bases are TGTGCCAGCAGCCCATCTTTATCGCGGGGGGGCGTGTTAAATGAGCAGTTCTTC. Encoded protein: CASSPSLSRGGVLNEQFF. The complete variable domain, with remaining parts taken from reference TRBV11-2 and TRBJ2-1, reads EAGVAQSPRYKIIEKRQSVAFWCNPISGHATLYWYQQILGQGPKLLIQFQNNGVVDDSQLPKDRFSAERLKGVDSTLKIQPAKLEDSAVYLCASSPSLSRGGVLNEQFFGPGTRLTVL.

The CDR3 here is CASSWASNTGELFF. CDR3 sequence (DNA): TGCGCCAGCAGCTGGGCTTCGAACACCGGGGAGCTGTTTTTT. The chain joins TRBV5-1 to TRBJ2-2, with no clear D. The length of the CDR3 is 14 residues. V gave up 3 bases and J gave up 0 bases, with 6 bases separating them. Germline V CDR1 and CDR2: SGHRS, YFSETQ.

The chain recombines TRBV4-1 with TRBJ1-2; TRBD1 aligns across 7 bases. Germline V gives CDR1 MGHRA, CDR2 YSYEKL. This CDR3 region has 14 residues. V was pared by 1 base and J by 4 bases, with 3 bases of the junction left unmatched. Written as DNA, the CDR3 is TGCGCCAGCAGCCAAGTTACAGGGGTCTATGGCTACACCTTC. Amino acids: CASSQVTGVYGYTF.

The rearrangement uses TRBV18 and TRBJ1-2; no firm D call. CDR1 is KGHSH, CDR2 LQKENI, per germline. The ends were cut back, 3 bases at V and 2 bases at J, with 16 bases in the middle. CDR3 size: 16 residues. CDR3 bases: TGTGCCAGCTCACCCCCAGGACGAGCGACGAACTATGGCTACACCTTC. Translated: CASSPPGRATNYGYTF. Drawing the rest from reference TRBV18 and TRBJ1-2, the complete variable domain is NAGVMQNPRHLVRRRGQEARLRCSPMKGHSHVYWYRQLPEEGLKFMVYLQKENIIDESGMPKERFSAEFPKEGPSILRIQQVVRGDSAAYFCASSPPGRATNYGYTFGSGTRLTVV.

The chain has TRBV27 and TRBJ2-5; 7 bases fit TRBD2. Germline V lookup: CDR1 MNHEY, CDR2 SMNVEV (reference sequence). CDR3 length: 17 residues. The junction had 13 bases not matched to a gene; V was cut back by 6 bases and J by 0 bases. CDR3 sequence (DNA): TGTGCCAGCAGACCACCATTGACTAGCAGCAACCAAGAGACCCAGTACTTC. It specifies CASRPPLTSSNQETQYF.

The CDR3 reads CASYPRGAGYTF. The CDR3 bases are TGTGCCAGTTACCCAAGGGGGGCTGGCTACACCTTC. The gene calls are TRBV27 and TRBJ1-2; D may be TRBD1 (6 bases). The CDR3 runs 12 residues. V was pared by 9 bases and J by 7 bases, with 15 bases between. Per germline, CDR1 MNHEY and CDR2 SMNVEV (reference sequence).

The chain uses TRBV5-1 and TRBJ2-7, with D perhaps matching TRBD2 (5 bases). CDR1 and CDR2 (germline): SGHRS, YFSETQ. V was trimmed by 4 bases and J by 1 base, leaving 12 bases between them. The CDR3 sequence is 14 residues long. The chain's CDR3 is CASSPRTGSYEQYF. The DNA of the CDR3 is TGCGCCAGCAGCCCTCGGACGGGGTCCTACGAGCAGTACTTC.

The gene calls are TRBV3-1 (or the pseudogene TRBV3-2) and TRBJ1-5, with TRBD1 as a possible D gene (5 bases). Trimming took 0 bases from V and 5 from J, leaving 17 bases between them. The CDR3 totals 17 residues. Germline-derived CDR1 and CDR2 are LGHDT and YNNKEL (reference sequence). CDR3 DNA: TGTGCCAGCAGCCAAGATCGGGGCCCTCCTCATGATCAGCCCCAGCATTTT. It codes for CASSQDRGPPHDQPQHF.

This chain uses TRBV12-3 or TRBV12-4 with TRBJ2-7; TRBD1 aligns across 7 bases. V was pared by 6 bases and J by 7 bases, with 9 bases of the junction left unmatched. This CDR3 region has 13 residues. The CDR3 reads CASRGQEYGEQYF. CDR3 nucleotides: TGTGCCAGCAGAGGACAGGAATATGGTGAGCAGTACTTC.

The V and J genes are TRBV3-1 (or the pseudogene TRBV3-2) and TRBJ1-2; 7 bases map to TRBD1. V was clipped by 3 bases and J by 5 bases; unmatched bases: 6. This CDR3 has 14 residues. Germline V gene lookup returns CDR1 LGHDT and CDR2 YNNKEL (reference sequence). CDR3 in amino acids: CASSHRGVLYGYTF. The CDR3 DNA is TGTGCCAGCAGCCACAGGGGGGTCTTATATGGCTACACCTTC.

This sequence joins TRBV29-1 and TRBJ1-2; D is perhaps TRBD1 (5 bases). V was shortened by 0 bases and J by 10 bases, with 21 bases between the two germline ends. The CDR3 extends over 15 amino acids. Germline loops: CDR1 SQVTM, CDR2 ANQGSEA. CDR3 sequence (DNA): TGCAGCGTTGAAGATCGTGGGGGGAGGGTTAGGTACTACACCTTC. It translates to CSVEDRGGRVRYYTF. Full variable domain (missing parts from reference TRBV29-1 and TRBJ1-2): SAVISQKPSRDICQRGTSLTIQCQVDSQVTMMFWYRQQPGQSLTLIATANQGSEATYESGFVIDKFPISRPNLTFSTLTVSNMSPEDSSIYLCSVEDRGGRVRYYTFGSGTRLTVV.

The chain employs TRBV18 and TRBJ2-7, with D possibly being TRBD1 or TRBD2 (6 bases each). The V gene lost 6 bases and the J gene lost 3 bases, with 15 bases spanning the gap. The V gene's germline CDR1 is KGHSH and CDR2 LQKENI. CDR3 length equals 14 residues. The chain's CDR3 is CASSPAGHNYEQYF. CDR3 nucleotide sequence: TGTGCCAGCTCTCCCGCGGGACATAACTACGAGCAGTACTTC. The complete variable domain, with remaining parts taken from reference TRBV18 and TRBJ2-7, reads NAGVMQNPRHLVRRRGQEARLRCSPMKGHSHVYWYRQLPEEGLKFMVYLQKENIIDESGMPKERFSAEFPKEGPSILRIQQVVRGDSAAYFCASSPAGHNYEQYFGPGTRLTVT.

The V gene is TRBV2, the J gene TRBJ1-2, with a tentative D call TRBD1 (5 bases). Germline CDR1 reads SNHLY; CDR2 reads FYNNEI. V shed 4 bases and J shed 5 bases, with 14 bases lying between them. The CDR3 extends over 14 amino acids. CDR3 in DNA: TGTGCCAGCAGTGGGGGCAGGGTGGAATATGGCTACACCTTC. This sequence encodes CASSGGRVEYGYTF.

CDR3: CASSLGWGGSTEAFF. Written as DNA, the CDR3 is TGTGCCAGCAGCTTGGGTTGGGGGGGGAGCACTGAAGCTTTCTTT. The rearrangement uses TRBV5-8 and TRBJ1-1; D perhaps matches TRBD1 (5 bases). The CDR3 contains 15 residues. The germline V gene encodes CDR1 SGHTS and CDR2 YDEGEE. V was clipped by 0 bases and J by 4 bases, with 13 bases between them.

V is TRBV24-1 and J is TRBJ1-2, with D tentatively TRBD1 (5 bases). The V gene's germline CDR1 is KGHDR and CDR2 SFDVKD. Deletions cut 1 base from V and 8 bases from J, with 10 bases between. The length of the CDR3 is 13 residues. The CDR3 sequence: CATSDFQGRGYTF. CDR3 DNA sequence: TGTGCCACCAGTGATTTCCAGGGTCGGGGCTACACCTTC.

This chain uses TRBV2 with TRBJ2-7; D gene ambiguous. This CDR3 comprises 11 residues. Trimming stripped 5 bases from V and 6 bases from J, with 8 bases between. Germline CDR1 and CDR2: SNHLY and FYNNEI. In nucleotides, the CDR3 is TGTGCCAGCAGTCCCCTGTCCGAGCAGTACTTC. Translated, it gives CASSPLSEQYF. The full variable domain, its missing parts supplied by reference TRBV2 and TRBJ2-7, is EPEVTQTPSHQVTQMGQEVILRCVPISNHLYFYWYRQILGQKVEFLVSFYNNEISEKSEIFDDQFSVERPDGSNFTLKIRSTKLEDSAMYFCASSPLSEQYFGPGTRLTVT.

V and J are TRBV7-9 and TRBJ2-7; D not resolved. Deletions cut 0 bases from V and 4 bases from J, with 10 bases between. This CDR3 spans 14 amino acids. Per germline, CDR1 SEHNR and CDR2 FQNEAQ (reference sequence). CDR3 residues: CASSLASTYYEQYF. In DNA, the CDR3 is TGTGCCAGCAGCTTAGCATCCACGTATTACGAGCAGTACTTC.

The V and J genes are TRBV29-1 and TRBJ2-1, with 9 bases aligning to TRBD2. The CDR3 length is 14 residues. The ends lost 4 bases at V and 9 bases at J; junction bases unmatched: 10. Germline V gene sequence: CDR1 SQVTM, CDR2 ANQGSEA. Here the CDR3 reads CSVVGLAGRAEQFF. CDR3 in DNA: TGCAGCGTTGTCGGGCTAGCGGGGCGGGCTGAGCAGTTCTTC.

The J gene is TRBJ2-2, the V gene TRBV28, with D possibly TRBD2 on 5 matching bases. The V and J ends lost 4 bases and 6 bases respectively, with 9 bases between them. CDR3 length equals 13 residues. Looked up from germline, CDR1 is MDHEN and CDR2 is SYDVKM. The CDR3, as DNA: TGTGCCAGCAGTTCGGACTTTCCCGGGGAGCTGTTTTTT. It yields the protein CASSSDFPGELFF.

The J gene is TRBJ2-4, the V gene TRBV13; D gene uncertain. With 3 bases removed from V and 9 bases from J, the gap between germline ends came to 9 bases. This CDR3 comprises 12 residues. CDR1 and CDR2 from the germline V gene are PRHDT and FYEKMQ (reference sequence). The CDR3 region has the DNA TGTGCCAGCAGCTTCCCTTATAGCATTCAGTACTTC. Its protein is CASSFPYSIQYF.

The chain couples TRBV10-1 to TRBJ1-2; 9 nucleotides match TRBD1. The V gene end was trimmed by 3 bases and the J gene end by 7 bases; junction bases not matched to a gene: 3. This CDR3 has 13 residues. CDR1 and CDR2 (germline): WNHNN, SYGVQD (reference sequence). CDR3 bases: TGCGCCAGCAGTGACCGGACAGGGGCTGGCTACACCTTC. This codes for CASSDRTGAGYTF.

The J gene is TRBJ1-1, the V gene TRBV5-6; D unresolved. CDR1 SGHDT and CDR2 YYEEEE come from the germline V gene. CDR3 length: 13 amino acids. Trimming pared 0 bases from V and 1 base from J, leaving 4 bases between. CDR3: CASSLERNTEAFF. CDR3 in DNA: TGTGCCAGCAGCTTGGAAAGGAACACTGAAGCTTTCTTT.

The chain employs TRBV5-1 and TRBJ1-3; D is ambiguous. Trimming stripped 4 bases from V and 1 base from J, with 6 bases between. CDR3 length: 13 residues. CDR1 SGHRS and CDR2 YFSETQ come from the germline V gene. CDR3 residues: CASSMFSGNTIYF. CDR3 DNA sequence: TGCGCCAGCAGCATGTTTTCTGGAAACACCATATATTTT.